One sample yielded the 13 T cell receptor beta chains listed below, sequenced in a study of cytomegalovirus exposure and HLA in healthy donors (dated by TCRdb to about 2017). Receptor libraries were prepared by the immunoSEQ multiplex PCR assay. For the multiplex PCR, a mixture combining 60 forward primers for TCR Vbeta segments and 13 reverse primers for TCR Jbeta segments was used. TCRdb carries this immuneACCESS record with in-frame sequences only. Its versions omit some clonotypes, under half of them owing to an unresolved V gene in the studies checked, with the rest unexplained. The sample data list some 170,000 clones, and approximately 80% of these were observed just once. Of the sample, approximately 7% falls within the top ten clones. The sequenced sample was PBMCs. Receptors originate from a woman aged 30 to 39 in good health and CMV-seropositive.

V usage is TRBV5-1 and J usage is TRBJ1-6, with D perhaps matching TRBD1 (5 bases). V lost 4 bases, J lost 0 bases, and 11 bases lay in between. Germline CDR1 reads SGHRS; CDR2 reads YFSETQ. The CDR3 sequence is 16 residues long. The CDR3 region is CASSQGTGSYNSPLHF. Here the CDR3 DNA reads TGCGCCAGCAGCCAGGGTACGGGCTCCTATAATTCACCCCTCCACTTT.

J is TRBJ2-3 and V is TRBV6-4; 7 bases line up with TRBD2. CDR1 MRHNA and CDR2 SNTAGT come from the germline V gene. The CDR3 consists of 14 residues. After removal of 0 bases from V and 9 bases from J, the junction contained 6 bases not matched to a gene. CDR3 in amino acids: CASSDSTLARTQYF. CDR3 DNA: TGTGCCAGCAGTGACTCGACACTAGCGAGGACGCAGTATTTT.

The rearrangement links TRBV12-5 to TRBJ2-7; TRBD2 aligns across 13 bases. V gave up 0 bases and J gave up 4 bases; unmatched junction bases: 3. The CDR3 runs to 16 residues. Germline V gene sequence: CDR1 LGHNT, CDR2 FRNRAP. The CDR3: CASGLVLAGGLYEQYF. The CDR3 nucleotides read TGTGCTAGTGGTTTGGTACTAGCGGGGGGGCTTTACGAGCAGTACTTC.

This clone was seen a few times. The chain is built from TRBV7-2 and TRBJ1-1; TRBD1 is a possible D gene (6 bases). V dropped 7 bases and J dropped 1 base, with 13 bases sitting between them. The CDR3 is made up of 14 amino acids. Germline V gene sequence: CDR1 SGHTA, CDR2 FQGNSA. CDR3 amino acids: CASNQGGGNTEAFF. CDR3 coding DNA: TGTGCCAGCAACCAGGGAGGGGGGAACACTGAAGCTTTCTTT.

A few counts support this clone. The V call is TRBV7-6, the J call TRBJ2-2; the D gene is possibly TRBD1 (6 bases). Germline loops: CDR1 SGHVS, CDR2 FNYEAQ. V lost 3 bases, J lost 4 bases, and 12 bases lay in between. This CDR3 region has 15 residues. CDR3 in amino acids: CASSFGRGFTGELFF. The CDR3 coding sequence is TGTGCCAGCAGCTTTGGAAGGGGGTTCACCGGGGAGCTGTTTTTT.

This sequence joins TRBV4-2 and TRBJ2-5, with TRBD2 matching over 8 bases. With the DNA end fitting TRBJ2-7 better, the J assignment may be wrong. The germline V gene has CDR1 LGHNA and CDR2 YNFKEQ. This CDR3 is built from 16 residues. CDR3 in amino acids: CASSDNGRGAFYEQYF. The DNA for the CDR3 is TGTGCCAGCAGCGATAACGGGCGGGGGGCCTTTTACGAGCAGTACTTC.

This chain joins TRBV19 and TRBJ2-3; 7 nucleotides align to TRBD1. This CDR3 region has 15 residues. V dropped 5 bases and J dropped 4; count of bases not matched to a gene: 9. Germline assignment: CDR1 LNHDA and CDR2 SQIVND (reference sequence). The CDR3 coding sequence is TGTGCCAGTAGTCCCAGACAGGGTGGCGCAGATACGCAGTATTTT. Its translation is CASSPRQGGADTQYF.

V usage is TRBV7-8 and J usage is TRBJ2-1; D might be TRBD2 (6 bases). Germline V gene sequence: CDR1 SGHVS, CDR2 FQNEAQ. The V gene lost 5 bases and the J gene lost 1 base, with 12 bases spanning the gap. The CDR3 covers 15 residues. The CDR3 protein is CASSTRDFSYNEQFF. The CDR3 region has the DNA TGTGCCAGCAGCACCCGGGACTTTTCCTACAATGAGCAGTTCTTC. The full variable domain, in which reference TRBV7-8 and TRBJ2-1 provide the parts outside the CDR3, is GAGVSQSPRYKVAKRGQDVALRCDPISGHVSLFWYQQALGQGPEFLTYFQNEAQLDKSGLPSDRFFAERPEGSVSTLKIQRTQQEDSAVYLCASSTRDFSYNEQFFGPGTRLTVL.

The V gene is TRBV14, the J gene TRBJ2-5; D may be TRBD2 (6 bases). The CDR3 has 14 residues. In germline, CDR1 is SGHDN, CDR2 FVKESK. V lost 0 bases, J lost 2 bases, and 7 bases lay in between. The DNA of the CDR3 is TGTGCCAGCAGCCAAGAACGGGGGCAAGAGACCCAGTACTTC. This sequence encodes CASSQERGQETQYF.

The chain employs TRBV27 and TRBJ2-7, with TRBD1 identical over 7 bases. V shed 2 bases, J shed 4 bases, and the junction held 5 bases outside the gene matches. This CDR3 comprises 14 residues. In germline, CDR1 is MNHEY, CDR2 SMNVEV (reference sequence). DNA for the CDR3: TGTGCCAGCAGTTTAACGGGACAGAAATACGAGCAGTACTTC. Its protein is CASSLTGQKYEQYF.

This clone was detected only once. The CDR3 region has the DNA TGTGCCAGCAGCTTCGGCGGACATTTCATTCGTGGCTACACCTTC. Translating it yields CASSFGGHFIRGYTF. The chain has TRBV7-8 and TRBJ1-2; D might be TRBD1 (5 bases). V dropped 3 bases and J dropped 7 bases, with 18 bases sitting between them. Per the germline V gene, CDR1 is SGHVS and CDR2 is FQNEAQ. The CDR3 is 15 residues long.

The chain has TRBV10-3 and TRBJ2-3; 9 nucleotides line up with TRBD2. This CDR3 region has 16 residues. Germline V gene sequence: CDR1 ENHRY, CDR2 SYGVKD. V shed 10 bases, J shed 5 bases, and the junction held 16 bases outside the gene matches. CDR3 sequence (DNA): TGTGCCACTGCTCAATCCCCCGGGACTAGCTTAGATACGCAGTATTTT. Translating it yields CATAQSPGTSLDTQYF.

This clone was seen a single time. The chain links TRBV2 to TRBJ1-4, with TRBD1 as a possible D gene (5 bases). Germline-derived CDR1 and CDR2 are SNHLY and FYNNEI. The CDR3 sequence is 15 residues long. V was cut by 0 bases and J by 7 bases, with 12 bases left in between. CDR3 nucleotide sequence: TGTGCCAGCAGTGAAGCGCTCGGGGGTTTTGAAAAACTGTTTTTT. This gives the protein CASSEALGGFEKLFF.